This T cell receptor beta chain was retrieved from a study of T-cell memory formation after mild COVID-19. Study at large: Each donor largely had its own TCR clusters.

Findings and limits, study-wide: There were some responding clones in pre-infection memory, which suggested that cross-reactive memory had joined. Whereas later expanders leaned CD4+, clones contracting day 15 to 85 showed a balanced CD4/CD8 makeup.

Per the germline V gene, CDR1 is LGHNA and CDR2 is YSLEER. V shed 1 base, J shed 3 bases, and the junction held 6 bases outside the gene matches. This CDR3 is built from 15 residues. In this sample, this clonotype turned up a few times. Its antigen is not identified. TCRdb re-called the 5' RACE reads through MiXCR, storing one row per CDR3 protein. The sample includes roughly 240,000 distinct CDR3 sequences, about 16% of them seen just once. The sample comprised PBMCs or a T cell subset sorted from them (not recorded which). This TCR derives from a man between 18 and 29 years old who had mild COVID-19 (a few samples of this study predate the infection). Cell type and time point are not known. J is TRBJ2-7 and V is TRBV4-3; 7 bases match TRBD1. The chain's CDR3 is CASSQGSQGDYEQYF. The CDR3, as DNA: TGCGCCAGCAGCCAAGGGTCCCAGGGGGACTACGAGCAGTACTTC.